This T cell receptor beta chain was profiled in a study of T cells expressing NK-cell markers. Study-level information: Obtained from sorted CD3+CD56+NKG2C+, CD3+CD56+NKG2C- and CD3+CD56-NKG2C+ T cells were the TCR beta repertoires. Regarding the study as a whole: About 1.0-8% of CD8+ T cells in about six donors belonged to dominant NKG2C+ clonotypes.

The authors made TCR beta cDNA libraries by 5'RACE template switching. This switching added a universal primer site and UMIs. TCRdb processed the 5' RACE reads again and assigns one entry to each CDR3 protein, with no DNA. This sample's table has roughly 350,000 distinct CDR3 sequences. Note on this clonotype: Antigen specificity is unknown.

The CDR3 loop spans 15 amino acids. The germline V gene encodes CDR1 SGHTA and CDR2 FQGNSA. This clonotype was obtained from a man aged 18-75 years in good health. V and J are TRBV7-2 and TRBJ2-7; TCRdb's D call of TRBD1 is untestable without DNA. Material for sequencing was blood T cells: a sorted CD56 or NKG2C T cell subset, CD4+ or CD8+ T cells, or bulk PBMC T cells (not recorded which). CDR3 region: CASSLGRDRVGEQYF.